The rows below give T cell receptor beta chains drawn from one sample of a study of cytomegalovirus exposure and HLA in healthy donors. Clones were sequenced by immunoSEQ multiplex PCR, and TCRdb holds only the in-frame ones, with some missing. The repertoire holds around 300,000 clones, with 65% to 90% as singletons. The sample consisted of PBMCs. These TCRs come from a woman aged 18-35 years in good health and CMV-seronegative. Each CDR3 is given with its conserved first and last residue. The D gene is left open where the match is weak. Clone size is stated in some rows and not others, as once, few, many or a class when expanded.

CDR3 protein,CDR3 DNA,J gene,V gene,D gene,clone size
CATTPGGQETQYF,TGTGCTACCACCCCCGGGGGGCAAGAGACCCAGTACTTC,TRBJ2-5,TRBV7-7,TRBD2,.
CSVDTGSHEQYF,TGCAGCGTTGATACCGGGAGCCACGAGCAGTACTTC,TRBJ2-7,TRBV29-1,.,.
CASSYSIGEGQPQHF,TGTGCCAGCAGTTACTCGATAGGGGAAGGTCAGCCCCAGCATTTT,TRBJ1-5,TRBV6-5,.,.
CASSFVMNTEAFF,TGTGCCAGCAGTTTTGTAATGAACACTGAAGCTTTCTTT,TRBJ1-1,TRBV27,.,.
CASSESGGAEDTQYF,TGTGCCAGCAGTGAAAGCGGGGGGGCCGAAGATACGCAGTATTTT,TRBJ2-3,TRBV2,TRBD2,.
CASSPPGGYNEQFF,TGTGCCAGCAGCCCCCCCGGGGGGTACAATGAGCAGTTCTTC,TRBJ2-1,TRBV7-2,TRBD2,.
CASSNPGRDTQYF,TGTGCCAGCAGCAACCCGGGGAGAGATACGCAGTATTTT,TRBJ2-3,TRBV5-6,.,.
CASTQFEGSTEAFF,TGTGCCAGCACCCAATTTGAGGGCTCCACTGAAGCTTTCTTT,TRBJ1-1,TRBV6-4,.,.
CASSTLAGDYNEQFF,TGTGCCAGTAGTACACTAGCGGGGGACTACAATGAGCAGTTCTTC,TRBJ2-1,TRBV19,TRBD2,.
CSGGAQRADTQYF,TGCAGCGGCGGGGCCCAAAGAGCAGATACGCAGTATTTT,TRBJ2-3,TRBV29-1,.,.
CAISDRLRQPNTEAFF,TGTGCCATCAGTGATAGATTGCGGCAGCCGAACACTGAAGCTTTCTTT,TRBJ1-1,TRBV10-3,.,.
CASSELGAQNTEAFF,TGCGCCAGCAGCGAGCTGGGGGCGCAGAACACTGAAGCTTTCTTT,TRBJ1-1,TRBV5-1,.,few
CASSLGLAGGRTGELFF,TGTGCCAGCAGCTTAGGGCTAGCGGGGGGGCGAACCGGGGAGCTGTTTTTT,TRBJ2-2,TRBV11-1,TRBD2,.
CASSNKVSGGYTF,TGCGCCAGCAGTAATAAAGTCTCCGGTGGCTACACCTTC,TRBJ1-2,TRBV10-2,.,.
CASSIGGAGNEQFF,TGTGCCAGTAGTATCGGGGGAGCGGGGAATGAGCAGTTCTTC,TRBJ2-1,TRBV19,TRBD2,.
CAISESSRLQNTEAFF,TGTGCCATCAGTGAGTCGTCCCGACTGCAGAACACTGAAGCTTTCTTT,TRBJ1-1,TRBV10-3,.,.
CASSPNDRHEQFF,TGTGCCAGCAGCCCAAACGACAGACATGAGCAGTTCTTC,TRBJ2-1,TRBV6-6,.,.
CASSSGQTNQPQHF,TGTGCCAGCAGTAGCGGACAGACTAATCAGCCCCAGCATTTT,TRBJ1-5,TRBV6-6,.,once
CASSPSAGETYEQYF,TGTGCCAGCTCACCGTCGGCAGGGGAGACCTACGAGCAGTACTTC,TRBJ2-7,TRBV18,.,once
CASSSYLMNTEAFF,TGTGCCAGCAGCTCTTATTTAATGAACACTGAAGCTTTCTTT,TRBJ1-1,TRBV5-6,.,.
CSVESGRTDTQYF,TGCAGCGTTGAAAGCGGGAGAACAGATACGCAGTATTTT,TRBJ2-3,TRBV29-1,TRBD2,.
CASSLGRGNEQFF,TGTGCCAGCAGCTTAGGAAGGGGGAATGAGCAGTTCTTC,TRBJ2-1,TRBV11-2,.,once
CASSPEHATNEKLFF,TGTGCCAGTAGTCCCGAACATGCAACTAATGAAAAACTGTTTTTT,TRBJ1-4,TRBV19,.,.
CASSPQGGFTEAFF,TGTGCCAGCAGCCCCCAGGGGGGATTCACTGAAGCTTTCTTT,TRBJ1-1,TRBV16,TRBD1,few
CATSRVASVTEQFF,TGTGCCACCAGCAGAGTTGCTAGCGTGACTGAGCAGTTCTTC,TRBJ2-1,TRBV15,.,.
CASSVDLSLAGNEQFF,TGTGCCAGCAGCGTAGATTTATCTCTGGCCGGGAATGAGCAGTTCTTC,TRBJ2-1,TRBV9,.,.
CASSPGGSPLHF,TGTGCCAGCAGCCCCGGGGGTTCACCCCTCCACTTT,TRBJ1-6,TRBV7-3,.,few
CASSLSPEGRYGYTF,TGTGCCAGCAGTTTATCCCCTGAAGGGAGATATGGCTACACCTTC,TRBJ1-2,TRBV27,.,once
CASSFKGDTIYNEQFF,TGCGCCAGCAGCTTCAAAGGGGACACCATCTACAATGAGCAGTTCTTC,TRBJ2-1,TRBV5-1,.,.
CASSHTRTEAFF,TGTGCCAGCAGCCACACTAGAACTGAAGCTTTCTTT,TRBJ1-1,TRBV25-1,.,once
CASSFYRVDEQYF,TGTGCCAGCAGCTTCTACAGGGTGGACGAGCAGTACTTC,TRBJ2-7,TRBV5-5,.,.
CASSHAGTGDYEQYF,TGCGCCAGCAGCCATGCCGGGACAGGGGATTACGAGCAGTACTTC,TRBJ2-7,TRBV4-3,TRBD1,.
CASSHDRGRGYTF,TGTGCCAGCAGCCATGACAGGGGGCGCGGCTACACCTTC,TRBJ1-2,TRBV5-6,TRBD1,.
CASSPRQGEDEKLFF,TGTGCCAGCTCGCCTAGACAGGGAGAAGATGAAAAACTGTTTTTT,TRBJ1-4,TRBV18,TRBD1,.
CASSQMTRASSGANVLTF,TGTGCCAGCAGCCAAATGACTAGAGCGAGCTCTGGGGCCAACGTCCTGACTTTC,TRBJ2-6,TRBV4-2,.,.
CASSYTGELDYGYTF,TGTGCCAGCAGCTATACAGGGGAGCTGGACTATGGCTACACCTTC,TRBJ1-2,TRBV7-8,TRBD1,.
CASGDPTGVDYEQYF,TGTGCCAGCGGAGACCCGACAGGGGTAGACTACGAGCAGTACTTC,TRBJ2-7,TRBV28,TRBD1,.
CASSESEGEADTQYF,TGTGCCAGCAGTGAAAGTGAGGGAGAGGCAGATACGCAGTATTTT,TRBJ2-3,TRBV6-4,.,.
CASSQDPGGVGYGYTF,TGCGCCAGCAGCCAAGATCCGGGGGGCGTCGGCTATGGCTACACCTTC,TRBJ1-2,TRBV4-1,.,.
CASRSTGTGVEKLFF,TGTGCCAGCAGGTCCACCGGGACAGGGGTTGAAAAACTGTTTTTT,TRBJ1-4,TRBV6-6,TRBD1,.
CASSQAVLAGGFHEQYF,TGCGCCAGCAGCCAAGCTGTTCTAGCGGGGGGTTTCCACGAGCAGTACTTC,TRBJ2-7,TRBV4-1,TRBD2,.
CASSYEGFNYGYTF,TGTGCCAGCAGTTACGAGGGCTTCAACTATGGCTACACCTTC,TRBJ1-2,TRBV6-5,.,.
CASSYRDLSSNQPQHF,TGTGCCAGCAGCTACAGGGATCTCTCAAGCAATCAGCCCCAGCATTTT,TRBJ1-5,TRBV7-2,.,.
CASSQGQVGSTDTQYF,TGTGCCAGCAGCCAAGGACAGGTTGGGTCCACAGATACGCAGTATTTT,TRBJ2-3,TRBV6-6,TRBD1,.
CASSPGGERYGYTF,TGTGCCAGCAGCCCCGGCGGGGAACGGTATGGCTACACCTTC,TRBJ1-2,TRBV6-6,.,.
CASSEDMSSYEQYF,TGTGCCAGCAGCGAGGACATGAGCTCCTACGAGCAGTACTTC,TRBJ2-7,TRBV28,.,.
CASSPSGLRSGNTIYF,TGTGCCAGCAGCCCCAGCGGGCTGAGGTCTGGAAACACCATATATTTT,TRBJ1-3,TRBV5-8,.,.
CASSRTSGSPDTQYF,TGTGCCAGCAGCCGGACTAGCGGGAGCCCAGATACGCAGTATTTT,TRBJ2-3,TRBV7-6,TRBD2,.
CASSLIPREQFF,TGTGCCAGCAGCCTGATTCCCAGGGAACAGTTCTTC,TRBJ2-1,TRBV13,.,.
CASSSFTSGRYNEQFF,TGTGCCAGCAGTTCCTTCACTAGCGGGCGGTACAATGAGCAGTTCTTC,TRBJ2-1,TRBV27,TRBD2,few
CASSLVENRVATNEKLFF,TGTGCCAGCAGTTTGGTCGAGAACAGGGTTGCAACTAATGAAAAACTGTTTTTT,TRBJ1-4,TRBV28,.,.